This is a list of T cell receptor beta chains from one sample in a study of CD8 T cells in Susac syndrome. A single record per CDR3 protein comes from TCRdb applying MiXCR to the immunoSEQ multiplex PCR reads. Of under 85,000 distinct CDR3 sequences in the sample, 90% to 95% were seen once. Specimen: CD8+ T cells from PBMCs. The receptors originated from a human donor with Susac syndrome. Both conserved end residues are part of each CDR3.

TRBV6-5,15,TRBJ2-7,CASSVAGGRSYEQYF
TRBV7-9,16,TRBJ2-3,CASSSLAGKSTDTQYF
TRBV5-4,12,TRBJ2-1,CASSFGVDEQFF
TRBV7-9,14,TRBJ2-5,CASSGTTSVETQYF
TRBV25-1,11,TRBJ2-7,CASSQGGEQYF
TRBV25-1,15,TRBJ1-1,CASSPPQAFNTEAFF
TRBV28,15,TRBJ2-1,CASSLHRGSLNEQFF
TRBV5-6,16,TRBJ2-5,CASSTPGQDLQETQYF
TRBV9,15,TRBJ2-7,CASSVVGESSYEQYF
TRBV28,13,TRBJ2-7,CASWTSELYEQYF
TRBV20-1,15,TRBJ2-1,CSARPAGGTHNEQFF
TRBV7-2,15,TRBJ2-5,CASSPSLGVGETQYF
TRBV7-6,14,TRBJ2-3,CASSGGQSTDTQYF
TRBV4-2,12,TRBJ1-4,CASKGREEKLFF
TRBV6-6,16,TRBJ2-3,CASSYRPLSGPDTQYF
TRBV7-9,13,TRBJ2-1,CASVTVVGNKQFF
TRBV2,12,TRBJ1-3,CAILRFGNTIYF
TRBV13,14,TRBJ2-7,CASSVWTGRDEQYF
TRBV2,13,TRBJ2-7,CASSDYFTYEQYF
TRBV11-3,16,TRBJ2-1,CASSLGGTGVGNEQFF
TRBV7-8,15,TRBJ2-1,CASSLPTPESNEQFF
TRBV29-1,13,TRBJ1-2,CSADSSTNYGYTF
TRBV4-3,15,TRBJ2-4,CASSQDGQVQNIQYF
TRBV30,14,TRBJ2-1,CAWSPGQGSNEQFF
TRBV4-3,15,TRBJ2-1,CASSQDWDNNNEQFF
TRBV4-3,16,TRBJ2-7,CASSQGRGTYSYEQYF
TRBV9,14,TRBJ1-1,CASSVFRGSSEAFF
TRBV6-2/TRBV6-3,18,TRBJ2-1,CASKALTSGGPTYNEQFF
TRBV3-1,17,TRBJ1-6,CASSQDIGGLDPSPLHF
TRBV5-1,15,TRBJ1-6,CASSPTPDYNSPLHF
TRBV29-1,13,TRBJ2-5,CSVRATSGETQYF
TRBV7-8,13,TRBJ2-1,CASSPYKTSEQFF
TRBV20-1,15,TRBJ2-7,CSANPRSTGVHEQYF
TRBV4-3,15,TRBJ2-7,CASSQAETGAYEQYF
TRBV29-1,11,TRBJ2-5,CSLGDSETQYF
TRBV10-3,15,TRBJ2-1,CAISESTMGIDEQFF
TRBV7-9,15,TRBJ2-4,CASSPDGAPGNIQYF
TRBV10-3,14,TRBJ2-7,CAIATGTRLDEQYF
TRBV13,14,TRBJ2-5,CASSLGRGGETQYF
TRBV7-9,15,TRBJ1-6,CASSSGTGGNSPLHF
TRBV12-3/TRBV12-4,15,TRBJ2-7,CASSVSGGSSYEQYF
TRBV9,13,TRBJ1-4,CASSPSGEEKLFF
TRBV6-5,10,TRBJ2-7,CAAGRQEQYF
TRBV12-3/TRBV12-4,16,TRBJ2-5,CASSLPFRGLQETQYF
TRBV11-1,16,TRBJ2-7,CASSLVGLGTSYEQYF
TRBV20-1,13,TRBJ2-7,CSARSGAGDEQYF
TRBV12-3/TRBV12-4,15,TRBJ2-3,CASSLVVAGVDTQYF
TRBV2,16,TRBJ1-5,CASNQLGGYSNQPQHF
TRBV9,14,TRBJ2-7,CASSVGDSSYEQYF
TRBV14,15,TRBJ2-7,CASSQEPLGTYEQYF